The clone carrying this T cell receptor (beta chain) was picked up a small number of times. Its antigen is as yet unknown. For TCR beta, libraries came from quantitative 5'-RACE with molecular barcodes. TCRdb redid the calling of the 5' RACE reads with MiXCR, one entry per CDR3 protein. The table includes approximately 340,000 distinct CDR3 sequences, roughly 14% detected once. This sample was taken from a study of CD8 T cells in ankylosing spondylitis. The CDR3 is 15 amino acids. CDR1 SGHAT and CDR2 FQNNGV come from the germline V gene. Between the trimmed V and J ends, which lost 4 bases and 3 bases, there was a span of 14 bases. General study findings and limits: Ankylosing spondylitis blood appeared to carry a characteristic TCR beta motif of roughly eight highly homologous variants. Disease-associated clones were CD8+ and fairly uncommon in peripheral blood. As reported, disease-linked clones showed significant enrichment in matched ankylosing spondylitis synovial fluid.

Material: blood, either unsorted or a sorted T cell fraction (not recorded which). The TCR sequence derives from a male donor with ankylosing spondylitis or in good health (not recorded which). The V call is TRBV11-2, the J call TRBJ2-3; D might be TRBD1 or TRBD2, each matching 6 bases. Here the CDR3 DNA reads TGTGCCAGCAGCTCCGAAGGGGGGCCGACAGATACGCAGTATTTT. Its translation is CASSSEGGPTDTQYF. Complete variable domain (other parts from reference TRBV11-2 and TRBJ2-3): EAGVAQSPRYKIIEKRQSVAFWCNPISGHATLYWYQQILGQGPKLLIQFQNNGVVDDSQLPKDRFSAERLKGVDSTLKIQPAKLEDSAVYLCASSSEGGPTDTQYFGPGTRLTVL.